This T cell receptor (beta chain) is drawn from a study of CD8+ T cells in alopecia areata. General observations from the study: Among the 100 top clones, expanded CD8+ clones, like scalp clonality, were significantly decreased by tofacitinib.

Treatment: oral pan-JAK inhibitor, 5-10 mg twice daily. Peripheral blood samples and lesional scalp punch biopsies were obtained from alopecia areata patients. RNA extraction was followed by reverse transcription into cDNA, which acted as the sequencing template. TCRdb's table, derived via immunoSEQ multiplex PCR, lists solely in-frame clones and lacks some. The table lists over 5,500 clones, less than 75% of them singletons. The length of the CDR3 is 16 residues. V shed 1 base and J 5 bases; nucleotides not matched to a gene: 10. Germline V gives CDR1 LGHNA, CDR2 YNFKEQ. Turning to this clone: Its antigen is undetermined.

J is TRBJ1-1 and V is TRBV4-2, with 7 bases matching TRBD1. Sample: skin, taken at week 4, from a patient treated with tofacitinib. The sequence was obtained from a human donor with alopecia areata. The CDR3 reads CASSQGQGTADTEAFF. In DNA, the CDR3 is TGTGCCAGCAGCCAAGGGCAGGGGACAGCTGATACTGAAGCTTTCTTT.